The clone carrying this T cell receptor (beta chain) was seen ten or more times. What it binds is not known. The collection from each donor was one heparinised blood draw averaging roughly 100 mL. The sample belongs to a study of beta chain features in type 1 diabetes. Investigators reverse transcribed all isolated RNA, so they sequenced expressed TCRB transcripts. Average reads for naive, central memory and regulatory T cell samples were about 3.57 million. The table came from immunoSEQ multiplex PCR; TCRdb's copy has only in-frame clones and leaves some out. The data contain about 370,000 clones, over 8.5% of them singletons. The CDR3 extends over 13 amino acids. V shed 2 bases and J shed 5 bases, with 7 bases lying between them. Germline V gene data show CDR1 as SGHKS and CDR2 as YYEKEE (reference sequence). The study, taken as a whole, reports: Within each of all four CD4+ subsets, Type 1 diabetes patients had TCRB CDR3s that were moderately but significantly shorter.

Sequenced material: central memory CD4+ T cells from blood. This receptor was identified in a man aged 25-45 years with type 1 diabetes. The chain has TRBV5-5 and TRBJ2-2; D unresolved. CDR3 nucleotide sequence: TGTGCCAGCAGCTTATACAAGACCGGGGAGCTGTTTTTT. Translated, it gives CASSLYKTGELFF.